Below, one T cell receptor beta chain is given with its context. This CDR3 has 14 amino acids. Germline lookup yields CDR1 LNHDA and CDR2 SQIVND (reference sequence). V was clipped by 4 bases and J by 7 bases, with 14 bases between them. This entry is derived from a study of blood T cell repertoires in COVID-19. Study at large: PBMCs, B-cell-depleted T cells, or T cells were the source of the cDNA or gDNA that made up the material.

Libraries were prepared by immunoSEQ multiplex PCR; TCRdb keeps only in-frame clonotypes and omits some of them. Among about 160,000 clones listed, approximately 85% were seen once. The chain uses TRBV19 and TRBJ1-5; D is perhaps TRBD1 (6 bases). Sequences were obtained from peripheral blood. This receptor was identified in a man aged 80 or over with COVID-19, enrolled during active disease. This CDR3 reads CASSRLVGGQPQHF. CDR3 bases: TGTGCCAGTAGTAGATTGGTAGGGGGACAGCCCCAGCATTTT.